These T cell receptor beta chains were read from a single sample in a study of blood T cell repertoires in COVID-19. Libraries were prepared by immunoSEQ multiplex PCR; TCRdb keeps only in-frame clonotypes and omits some of them. Of 110,000 to 150,000 clones in the sample, roughly 87% were seen once. The specimen sequenced was peripheral blood. Receptors originate from a man in his 70s with acute or convalescent COVID-19. CDR3s include the opening cysteine and the closing phenylalanine or tryptophan. The D gene is left open where the match is weak. Clone size is stated in some rows and not others, as once, few, many or a class when expanded.

CDR3 DNA: TGTGCCAGCAGTGTCCAACTACCGGGACTCAGTCAGCCCCAGCATTTT; CDR3 protein: CASSVQLPGLSQPQHF; clone size: NA; D gene: NA; V gene: TRBV28; J gene: TRBJ1-5
CDR3 DNA: TGCGCCAGCAGCCTCGGCGGGGCGGGGGGCCAAGAGACCCAGTACTTC; CDR3 protein: CASSLGGAGGQETQYF; clone size: NA; D gene: TRBD2; V gene: TRBV5-1; J gene: TRBJ2-5
CDR3 DNA: TGTGCCAGCAGCTTAGGACAGGGGGCAGATACGCAGTATTTT; CDR3 protein: CASSLGQGADTQYF; clone size: NA; D gene: TRBD1; V gene: TRBV11-2; J gene: TRBJ2-3
CDR3 DNA: TGTGCCAGCAGAGCGGGGCGACGCTCTGGAAACACCATATATTTT; CDR3 protein: CASRAGRRSGNTIYF; clone size: NA; D gene: NA; V gene: TRBV6-5; J gene: TRBJ1-3
CDR3 DNA: TGCAGCGTTGAAGATGGACAGGGAACAGCCTACGAGCAGTACTTC; CDR3 protein: CSVEDGQGTAYEQYF; clone size: NA; D gene: TRBD1; V gene: TRBV29-1; J gene: TRBJ2-7
CDR3 DNA: TGTGCCATCAGTACAGGGGAAAACACTGAAGCTTTCTTT; CDR3 protein: CAISTGENTEAFF; clone size: few; D gene: TRBD1; V gene: TRBV10-3; J gene: TRBJ1-1
CDR3 DNA: TGCGCCAGCAGCTTGGTTTTGGCGGGAGGGTTTAATGAGCAGTTCTTC; CDR3 protein: CASSLVLAGGFNEQFF; clone size: NA; D gene: TRBD2; V gene: TRBV5-1; J gene: TRBJ2-1
CDR3 DNA: TGTGCCTGGAGTGTAGCAGGGACACCCAATCAGCCCCAGCATTTT; CDR3 protein: CAWSVAGTPNQPQHF; clone size: NA; D gene: NA; V gene: TRBV30; J gene: TRBJ1-5
CDR3 DNA: TGTGCCAGCAGTTTTAACAGCCGGCAGACCCAGTACTTC; CDR3 protein: CASSFNSRQTQYF; clone size: NA; D gene: NA; V gene: TRBV27; J gene: TRBJ2-5
CDR3 DNA: TGTGCCAGCAGCCCAAGAACAGGGGGCGCGTACGAGCAGTACTTC; CDR3 protein: CASSPRTGGAYEQYF; clone size: NA; D gene: TRBD1; V gene: TRBV11-3; J gene: TRBJ2-7
CDR3 DNA: TGTGCCAGCAGTCCACCAGCGAAAAGGCCCCAGCATTTT; CDR3 protein: CASSPPAKRPQHF; clone size: once; D gene: NA; V gene: TRBV6-2/TRBV6-3; J gene: TRBJ1-5
CDR3 DNA: TGTGCCAGCAGCCCGGGACAGGGTGGCTATGGCTACACCTTC; CDR3 protein: CASSPGQGGYGYTF; clone size: NA; D gene: TRBD1; V gene: TRBV5-5; J gene: TRBJ1-2
CDR3 DNA: TGTGCTAGTGGTTCGGGGGGACCGGGCACAGATACGCAGTATTTT; CDR3 protein: CASGSGGPGTDTQYF; clone size: NA; D gene: TRBD2; V gene: TRBV12-5; J gene: TRBJ2-3
CDR3 DNA: TGTGCCAGCGGGGACAGGCGATACGAGCAGTACTTC; CDR3 protein: CASGDRRYEQYF; clone size: NA; D gene: TRBD1; V gene: TRBV7-8; J gene: TRBJ2-7
CDR3 DNA: TGCGCCAGCAGCCAGCAGGATGAAAAACTGTTTTTT; CDR3 protein: CASSQQDEKLFF; clone size: few; D gene: NA; V gene: TRBV4-1; J gene: TRBJ1-4
CDR3 DNA: TGTGCCAGCAGTTACGGGGGCCCTAGCACTAACTATGGCTACACCTTC; CDR3 protein: CASSYGGPSTNYGYTF; clone size: NA; D gene: NA; V gene: TRBV6-6; J gene: TRBJ1-2
CDR3 DNA: TGTGCCAGCACCTTCCAGGTAAACACTGAAGCTTTCTTT; CDR3 protein: CASTFQVNTEAFF; clone size: NA; D gene: NA; V gene: TRBV2; J gene: TRBJ1-1
CDR3 DNA: TGTGCCAGCCGCCCAGGGGGAAACTACGAGCAGTACTTC; CDR3 protein: CASRPGGNYEQYF; clone size: NA; D gene: TRBD1; V gene: TRBV2; J gene: TRBJ2-7
CDR3 DNA: TGTGCCAGCAGTCCTCGAAGAGGGATGTCCCACACTGAAGCTTTCTTT; CDR3 protein: CASSPRRGMSHTEAFF; clone size: NA; D gene: NA; V gene: TRBV28; J gene: TRBJ1-1
CDR3 DNA: TGCGCCAGCAGTGACCAGGGTGTTGAAGCTTTCTTT; CDR3 protein: CASSDQGVEAFF; clone size: NA; D gene: NA; V gene: TRBV10-1; J gene: TRBJ1-1
CDR3 DNA: TGTGCCAGCACTACGGGGTTAGCCAAAAACATTCAGTACTTC; CDR3 protein: CASTTGLAKNIQYF; clone size: NA; D gene: NA; V gene: TRBV6-1; J gene: TRBJ2-4
CDR3 DNA: TGCGCCAGCAGTGCGGCGGGAGGCAATGAGCAGTTCTTC; CDR3 protein: CASSAAGGNEQFF; clone size: NA; D gene: TRBD2; V gene: TRBV10-1; J gene: TRBJ2-1
CDR3 DNA: TGTGCCAGCAGTTTACGACTAGCGGGAGGGCCTTCCGGGGAGCTGTTTTTT; CDR3 protein: CASSLRLAGGPSGELFF; clone size: NA; D gene: TRBD2; V gene: TRBV27; J gene: TRBJ2-2
CDR3 DNA: TGCGCCAGCAGCTTCGGGGGGGCAAGCACAGATACGCAGTATTTT; CDR3 protein: CASSFGGASTDTQYF; clone size: NA; D gene: TRBD2; V gene: TRBV5-1; J gene: TRBJ2-3
CDR3 DNA: TGTGCCAGCAGCCCCACCGGGACAGGGGATGGCTACACCTTC; CDR3 protein: CASSPTGTGDGYTF; clone size: NA; D gene: TRBD1; V gene: TRBV4-2; J gene: TRBJ1-2
CDR3 DNA: TGTGCCAGCAGTTTAAACCGGGACAGGAGGCAGTTCTTC; CDR3 protein: CASSLNRDRRQFF; clone size: NA; D gene: TRBD1; V gene: TRBV6-5; J gene: TRBJ2-1
CDR3 DNA: TGTGCCAGCAGCGTCCATCAGCCCCAGCATTTT; CDR3 protein: CASSVHQPQHF; clone size: NA; D gene: NA; V gene: TRBV28; J gene: TRBJ1-5
CDR3 DNA: TGTGCCAGTAGCCTCGGACAATATGGAAACACCATATATTTT; CDR3 protein: CASSLGQYGNTIYF; clone size: NA; D gene: NA; V gene: TRBV19; J gene: TRBJ1-3